The clone carrying this T cell receptor (beta chain) was seen repeatedly, ten times or more. Antigen: not known. This sample was taken from a study of Graves' ophthalmopathy and Graves' hyperthyroidism. The germline V and J ends were trimmed by 5 bases and 0 bases, with 11 bases remaining between them. This CDR3 has 14 residues. Germline CDR1 and CDR2: MGHRA and YSYEKL. Notes on the study in general: Prediction of ophthalmopathy progression reached about 70% sensitivity and about 72% specificity.

The authors amplified TCR beta CDR3 regions, and they did so from RNA transcripts for repertoire sequencing. HTBI-primed first-round RT-PCR preceded second-round multiplex PCR. TCRdb analysed the multiplex PCR reads with MiXCR anew, one entry per CDR3 protein. The data contain about 620,000 distinct CDR3 sequences, around a fifth of them singletons. Where ophthalmopathy was absent within 18 months of follow-up, hyperthyroidism was stable. Sequenced: peripheral blood. The source of this sequence is a woman in her late teens or twenties with stable Graves' hyperthyroidism. Some clones in this sample may be carry-over from other donors' samples. This chain connects TRBV4-1 to TRBJ2-7; D uncertain. CDR3 sequence (DNA): TGCGCCAGCAGCTTCTCAGGAGACTCCTACGAGCAGTACTTC. Translated: CASSFSGDSYEQYF.